These 30 T cell receptor beta chains came from one sample sequenced in a study of PD-1 blockade in classical Hodgkin lymphoma. All patients relapsed after autologous stem cell transplantation, and brentuximab vedotin exposure varied. Profiling relied on immunoSEQ multiplex PCR, and the TCRdb table lists in-frame clones only, not all of them. The sample has around 91,000 clones; roughly 79% are singletons. Sequenced material: peripheral blood mononuclear cells (PBMCs), taken before the second cycle of nivolumab. These receptors were collected from a human donor with classical Hodgkin lymphoma.

The V and J genes are TRBV7-2 and TRBJ2-7; TRBD1 or TRBD2 may be the D gene (5 bases each). This CDR3 spans 14 amino acids. Trimming took 2 bases from V and 5 from J, leaving 13 bases between them. The germline V gene has CDR1 SGHTA and CDR2 FQGNSA. CDR3 residues: CASSLFAGSDEQYF. The CDR3 nucleotides are TGTGCCAGCAGCTTATTCGCAGGGAGCGACGAGCAGTACTTC.

The CDR3: CASSATWTGGSHGYTF. Written as DNA, the CDR3 is TGTGCCAGTAGTGCCACCTGGACAGGGGGTTCCCATGGCTACACCTTC. The chain combines TRBV19 with TRBJ1-2; 10 nucleotides align to TRBD1. Germline CDR1 reads LNHDA; CDR2 reads SQIVND (reference sequence). Trimming removed 5 bases from V and 6 bases from J; junction bases left unmatched: 12. This CDR3 has 16 residues. Complete variable domain (other parts from reference TRBV19 and TRBJ1-2): DGGITQSPKYLFRKEGQNVTLSCEQNLNHDAMYWYRQDPGQGLRLIYYSQIVNDFQKGDIAEGYSVSREKKESFPLTVTSAQKNPTAFYLCASSATWTGGSHGYTFGSGTRLTVV.

This clone was seen only a few times. The chain couples TRBV28 to TRBJ1-2, with 7 bases fitting TRBD1. This CDR3 has 16 residues. Germline assignment: CDR1 MDHEN and CDR2 SYDVKM. Trimming cost V 6 bases and J 7 bases; bases outside gene matches: 17. In nucleotides, the CDR3 is TGTGCCAGCAGCCAACCCGACAGGGAGTTCTGGAGTGGCTACACCTTC. Encoded protein: CASSQPDREFWSGYTF.

This clone has just one count. This sequence joins TRBV6-5 and TRBJ1-1, with 7 bases that match TRBD1. In germline, CDR1 is MNHEY, CDR2 SVGAGI. This CDR3 spans 16 amino acids. V shed 0 bases and J 4 bases; nucleotides not matched to a gene: 8. The CDR3 sequence: CASSYSRRGRGTEAFF. In DNA, the CDR3 is TGTGCCAGCAGTTACTCGAGGAGGGGGCGCGGCACTGAAGCTTTCTTT.

This clone was picked up a small number of times. The J gene is TRBJ2-7, the V gene TRBV7-2; 9 nucleotides line up with TRBD2. V shed 5 bases, J shed 3 bases, and the junction held 11 bases outside the gene matches. CDR3 length equals 16 residues. CDR1 and CDR2 from the germline V gene are SGHTA and FQGNSA. The CDR3: CASSRLADPKSYEQYF. The CDR3 nucleotides read TGTGCCAGCAGCCGACTAGCGGACCCCAAAAGCTACGAGCAGTACTTC.

V usage is TRBV5-1 and J usage is TRBJ2-3; D is possibly TRBD1 (5 bases). V was pared by 4 bases and J by 5 bases, with 20 bases between. The V gene's germline CDR1 is SGHRS and CDR2 YFSETQ. The CDR3 has 16 amino acids. Here the CDR3 DNA reads TGCGCCAGCAGCCCCGGTCCGGCAGGGATCTTAGATACGCAGTATTTT. Encoded protein: CASSPGPAGILDTQYF.

The J gene is TRBJ2-7, the V gene TRBV12-5; D uncertain. Germline loops: CDR1 LGHNT, CDR2 FRNRAP. With 0 bases removed from V and 2 bases from J, the gap between germline ends came to 11 bases. The CDR3 spans 15 residues. The CDR3 here is CASGLVRFSTYEQYF. The CDR3 DNA sequence: TGTGCTAGTGGTTTGGTACGTTTCAGTACCTACGAGCAGTACTTC.

The chain joins TRBV27 to TRBJ2-2; 8 bases agree with TRBD2. Germline V gives CDR1 MNHEY, CDR2 SMNVEV (reference sequence). V gave up 0 bases and J gave up 5 bases; unmatched junction bases: 8. The CDR3 consists of 17 residues. In DNA form, the CDR3 reads TGTGCCAGCAGTTTATCTAGCGGGGAGATAATAACCGGGGAGCTGTTTTTT. Its translation: CASSLSSGEIITGELFF.

CDR3 in DNA: TGTGCCAGCAGTCCCTCCAGCGGGAGGGATGATGAGCAGTTCTTC. Translated, it gives CASSPSSGRDDEQFF. The chain links TRBV28 to TRBJ2-1, with 10 positions matching TRBD2. CDR1 is MDHEN, CDR2 SYDVKM, per germline. The CDR3 has 15 amino acids. Trimming at V came to 5 bases and at J to 8 bases, leaving 9 bases not matched to a gene.

This rearrangement joins TRBV7-6 to TRBJ1-3; 8 bases map to TRBD1. The CDR3 is 14 amino acids. After removal of 4 bases from V and 11 bases from J, the junction contained 10 bases not matched to a gene. In germline, CDR1 is SGHVS, CDR2 FNYEAQ. The CDR3 spells CASSSGTGPRSIYF. The CDR3 bases are TGTGCCAGCAGCTCTGGGACAGGACCACGATCCATATATTTT. Combining the CDR3 with reference TRBV7-6 and TRBJ1-3 gives the whole variable domain GAGVSQSPRYKVTKRGQDVALRCDPISGHVSLYWYRQALGQGPEFLTYFNYEAQQDKSGLPNDRFSAERPEGSISTLTIQRTEQRDSAMYRCASSSGTGPRSIYFGEGSWLTVV.

V and J are TRBV7-9 and TRBJ2-1, with D perhaps given as TRBD1 or TRBD2 (5 bases each). This CDR3 has 15 amino acids. The germline CDR1 and CDR2 sequences are SEHNR and FQNEAQ (reference sequence). Trimming cost V 1 base and J 5 bases, with 12 bases left between them. CDR3 bases: TGTGCCAGCAGCTTAGGGGGGAGTCCCCACAATGAGCAGTTCTTC. It yields the protein CASSLGGSPHNEQFF. Looking up the rest from reference TRBV7-9 and TRBJ2-1 gives the full variable domain: DTGVSQNPRHKITKRGQNVTFRCDPISEHNRLYWYRQTLGQGPEFLTYFQNEAQLEKSRLLSDRFSAERPKGSFSTLEIQRTEQGDSAMYLCASSLGGSPHNEQFFGPGTRLTVL.

CDR3 DNA sequence: TGCAGCGTTGGCAGGGTGTCCTACAATGAGCAGTTCTTC. This codes for CSVGRVSYNEQFF. The chain is built from TRBV29-1 and TRBJ2-1, with D maybe TRBD1 (5 bases). Germline CDR1 SQVTM, CDR2 ANQGSEA. This CDR3 comprises 13 residues. The germline V and J ends were trimmed by 4 bases and 1 base, with 8 bases remaining between them.

This clone was found once. The chain joins TRBV11-2 to TRBJ2-3; no firm D call. The CDR3 has 14 amino acids. Germline values: CDR1 SGHAT, CDR2 FQNNGV. The ends were cut back, 1 base at V and 3 bases at J, with 8 bases in the middle. The CDR3 nucleotides read TGTGCCAGCAGCTTAGGGACCCCGACAGATACGCAGTATTTT. Encoded protein: CASSLGTPTDTQYF. The whole variable domain, filled in from reference TRBV11-2 and TRBJ2-3, reads EAGVAQSPRYKIIEKRQSVAFWCNPISGHATLYWYQQILGQGPKLLIQFQNNGVVDDSQLPKDRFSAERLKGVDSTLKIQPAKLEDSAVYLCASSLGTPTDTQYFGPGTRLTVL.

Written as DNA, the CDR3 is TGCGCCAGCAGCTTGACGTCCTACGAGCAGTACTTC. Its protein product is CASSLTSYEQYF. The V and J genes are TRBV5-1 and TRBJ2-7; D ambiguous. Germline V gene data show CDR1 as SGHRS and CDR2 as YFSETQ. The CDR3 length is 12 residues. The V end was cut by 1 base, the J end by 1 base, with 3 bases between.

The J gene is TRBJ2-7, the V gene TRBV14, with 10 bases aligning to TRBD1. The junction had 9 bases not matched to a gene; V was cut back by 4 bases and J by 6 bases. CDR3 size: 15 residues. In germline, CDR1 is SGHDN, CDR2 FVKESK. CDR3 coding DNA: TGTGCCAGCAGCCGCGACAGGGGGCTACCGTCCGAGCAGTACTTC. It yields the protein CASSRDRGLPSEQYF.

The chain recombines TRBV5-4 with TRBJ2-3, with a weak D call TRBD2 (5 bases). V lost 1 base to trimming and J lost 1 base, with 13 bases between them. The CDR3 covers 16 residues. The germline gives CDR1 SGHNT, CDR2 YYREEE (reference sequence). The CDR3, as DNA: TGTGCCAGCAGCTTGCCCCCGCGGGCGGGCACAGATACGCAGTATTTT. Encoded protein: CASSLPPRAGTDTQYF.

V and J are TRBV11-2 and TRBJ2-5; 12 bases match TRBD2. The CDR3 is 15 amino acids. CDR1 SGHAT and CDR2 FQNNGV come from the germline V gene. After removal of 7 bases from V and 5 bases from J, the junction contained 8 bases not matched to a gene. CDR3 nucleotides: TGTGCCAGCATGGCGGGACTAGCGGGTGTTGAGACCCAGTACTTC. Protein sequence: CASMAGLAGVETQYF.

The CDR3 spells CASSSDPGHPTGYTF. Written as DNA, the CDR3 is TGCGCCAGCAGCTCAGACCCGGGACATCCAACGGGCTACACCTTC. The chain couples TRBV5-1 to TRBJ1-2, with a weak D call TRBD1 (6 bases). Germline V gene sequence: CDR1 SGHRS, CDR2 YFSETQ. V lost 3 bases, J lost 8 bases, and 20 bases lay in between. This CDR3 has 15 amino acids.

The rearrangement joins TRBV4-1 to TRBJ2-1; D is unresolved. The CDR3 is made up of 16 amino acids. The germline CDR1 and CDR2 sequences are MGHRA and YSYEKL. V was shortened by 2 bases and J by 4 bases, with 15 bases between the two germline ends. CDR3 in amino acids: CASSQPGVGRYNEQFF. The CDR3 nucleotides read TGCGCCAGCAGCCAACCCGGAGTAGGACGGTACAATGAGCAGTTCTTC.

The chain recombines TRBV12-5 with TRBJ1-1; D perhaps matches TRBD1 (6 bases). V lost 7 bases, J lost 1 base, and 10 bases lay in between. The V gene's germline CDR1 is LGHNT and CDR2 FRNRAP. This CDR3 has 13 amino acids. The CDR3 spells CASDTGWNTEAFF. CDR3 nucleotide sequence: TGTGCTAGTGACACAGGGTGGAACACTGAAGCTTTCTTT.

The chain joins TRBV7-2 to TRBJ2-1; 13 bases match TRBD2. This CDR3 region has 19 residues. Germline loops: CDR1 SGHTA, CDR2 FQGNSA. V shed 5 bases and J 4 bases; nucleotides not matched to a gene: 14. CDR3 coding DNA: TGTGCCAGCAGCACGCGACTAGCGGGAGGACTCATTCCTTACAATGAGCAGTTCTTC. Translating gives CASSTRLAGGLIPYNEQFF. Based on the CDR3 plus reference TRBV7-2 and TRBJ2-1, the full variable domain is GAGVSQSPSNKVTEKGKDVELRCDPISGHTALYWYRQSLGQGLEFLIYFQGNSAPDKSGLPSDRFSAERTGGSVSTLTIQRTQQEDSAVYLCASSTRLAGGLIPYNEQFFGPGTRLTVL.

V gene TRBV5-1 combines with J gene TRBJ2-3; the match to TRBD2 covers 7 bases. Germline V gene lookup returns CDR1 SGHRS and CDR2 YFSETQ. This CDR3 has 17 amino acids. J lost 0 bases, V lost 3 bases, and 10 bases had no gene match. The CDR3 DNA is TGCGCCAGCAGCTCTCCTAACCTAGCGGTTAGCACAGATACGCAGTATTTT. Protein product: CASSSPNLAVSTDTQYF.

This chain links TRBV28 with TRBJ1-5; no clear D gene. V lost 5 bases and J 3 bases, leaving 11 bases between the germline ends. Germline V gives CDR1 MDHEN, CDR2 SYDVKM. This CDR3 has 14 amino acids. The CDR3 coding sequence is TGTGCCAGCAGTCACTTATTAGCCAATCAGCCCCAGCATTTT. It specifies CASSHLLANQPQHF.

A remark on this clone: This sample includes further DNA sequences coding for the same CDR3. The chain carries TRBV5-1 and TRBJ2-3; tentative D call: TRBD1 (6 bases). V was shortened by 4 bases and J by 1 base, with 10 bases between the two germline ends. Germline V gene lookup returns CDR1 SGHRS and CDR2 YFSETQ. The CDR3 is 14 residues long. CDR3 sequence reads: CASSPSGGTDTQYF. The CDR3 nucleotides read TGCGCCAGCAGCCCCTCAGGGGGCACAGATACGCAGTATTTT.

The chain employs TRBV6-6 and TRBJ2-7; TRBD1 matches at 9 bases. This CDR3 has 14 amino acids. J lost 5 bases, V lost 6 bases, and 8 bases had no gene match. Germline V gives CDR1 MNHNY, CDR2 SVGAGI (reference sequence). This CDR3 is CASRGTGLSHEQYF. The CDR3 nucleotides read TGTGCCAGCAGGGGGACAGGGTTGTCCCACGAGCAGTACTTC.

There are a few counts of this clone. The chain has TRBV6-1 and TRBJ1-1; TRBD1 matches at 11 bases. The J segment lost 2 bases and the V segment lost 8 bases, leaving 1 base of the junction unmatched. Germline assignment: CDR1 MNHNS and CDR2 SASEGT. CDR3 length equals 13 residues. Here the CDR3 reads CASGTGGNTEAFF. CDR3 DNA sequence: TGTGCCAGCGGGACAGGGGGAAACACTGAAGCTTTCTTT.

There are a few counts of this clone. The V and J genes are TRBV6-1 and TRBJ2-7, with D perhaps TRBD1 or TRBD2 (5 bases each). This CDR3 region has 14 residues. Germline-derived CDR1 and CDR2 are MNHNS and SASEGT. The V end was cut by 6 bases, the J end by 7 bases, with 19 bases between. This CDR3 reads CASRKLDSAGEQYF. Here the CDR3 DNA reads TGTGCCAGCAGAAAACTCGACAGCGCGGGTGAGCAGTACTTC.

With respect to this clone: The junction differs from germline at one of its ends, possibly a read error. The chain links TRBV2 to TRBJ2-3; D is possibly TRBD1 or TRBD2 (7 bases each). The CDR3 loop spans 14 amino acids. CDR1 is SNHLY, CDR2 FYNNEI, per germline. This CDR3 is CASGDREGTDTQYF. The CDR3 DNA sequence: TGTGCCAGCGGTGACAGGGAGGGAACAGATACGCAGTATTTT.

V is TRBV5-1 and J is TRBJ1-2; 7 bases map to TRBD1. The V and J ends lost 0 bases and 0 bases, in that order; junction bases with no gene match: 8. CDR1 and CDR2 from the germline V gene are SGHRS and YFSETQ. The CDR3 loop spans 17 amino acids. CDR3: CASSLGQGGLANYGYTF. The CDR3 nucleotides are TGCGCCAGCAGCTTGGGACAAGGGGGCCTTGCTAACTATGGCTACACCTTC.

This chain connects TRBV6-6 to TRBJ1-1; D is ambiguous. Trimming removed 2 bases from V and 4 bases from J, with 11 bases in between. The germline gives CDR1 MNHNY, CDR2 SVGAGI (reference sequence). The CDR3 sequence is 14 residues long. CDR3 nucleotide sequence: TGTGCCAGCAGTTACGAGGGCGAGGTCACTGAAGCTTTCTTT. Encoded protein: CASSYEGEVTEAFF.